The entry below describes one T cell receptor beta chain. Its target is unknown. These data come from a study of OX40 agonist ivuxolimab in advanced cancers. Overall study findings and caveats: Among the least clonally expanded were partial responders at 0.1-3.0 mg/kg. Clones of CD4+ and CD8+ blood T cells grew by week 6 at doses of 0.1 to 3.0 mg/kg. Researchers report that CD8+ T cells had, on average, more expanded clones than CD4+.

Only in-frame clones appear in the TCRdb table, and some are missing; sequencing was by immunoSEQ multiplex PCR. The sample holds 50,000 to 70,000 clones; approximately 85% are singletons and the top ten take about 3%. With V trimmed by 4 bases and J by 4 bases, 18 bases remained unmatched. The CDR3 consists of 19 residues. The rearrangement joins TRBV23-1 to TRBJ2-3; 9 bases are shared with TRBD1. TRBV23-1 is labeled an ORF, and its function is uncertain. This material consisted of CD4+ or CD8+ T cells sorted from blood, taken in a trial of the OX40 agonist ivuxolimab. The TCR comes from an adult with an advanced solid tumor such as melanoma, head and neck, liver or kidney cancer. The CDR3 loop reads CASSLLKSRDRVHPDTQYF. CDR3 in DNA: TGCGCCAGCAGTCTACTCAAGAGCCGGGACAGGGTTCATCCAGATACGCAGTATTTT.